Following are 26 T cell receptor beta chains from one sample sequenced in a study of cytomegalovirus exposure and HLA in healthy donors (dated by TCRdb to about 2017). The receptor library was made with the immunoSEQ multiplex PCR assay. The multiplex PCR relied on a mix of 60 forward primers for TCR Vbeta segments and 13 reverse primers for TCR Jbeta segments. TCRdb re-hosts the immuneACCESS table, in-frame sequences only. Its copies lack some clones; in the studies checked, an unresolved V gene accounts for under half of them, and the cause for the rest is not known. Recorded for this sample are some 130,000 clones; more than 70% of them occurred a single time. 2% of the sample goes to the ten largest clones. The sequenced sample was PBMCs. The receptors here all came from a man aged 30 to 39 in good health and CMV-seronegative.

This clone was observed once. This chain joins TRBV4-2 and TRBJ2-1; D is unresolved. V was clipped by 0 bases and J by 3 bases, with 15 bases between them. The germline V gene has CDR1 LGHNA and CDR2 YNFKEQ. The CDR3 is 17 amino acids. The CDR3 nucleotides read TGTGCCAGCAGCCAAGATCGTACGGGTTCTCTCTACAATGAGCAGTTCTTC. It codes for CASSQDRTGSLYNEQFF.

This clone was counted only a few times. The chain combines TRBV2 with TRBJ1-1; 7 bases agree with TRBD1. V dropped 7 bases and J dropped 3; count of bases not matched to a gene: 8. There are 14 residues in the CDR3. Germline V lookup: CDR1 SNHLY, CDR2 FYNNEI. Here the CDR3 DNA reads TGTGCCAGCACCTTCGACAGGGTCTACACTGAAGCTTTCTTT. Its protein is CASTFDRVYTEAFF.

The CDR3 sequence is CASSLTPGTSSRTQYF. CDR3 nucleotides: TGTGCCAGCAGCCTTACTCCCGGGACTAGCTCCCGTACGCAGTATTTT. The gene calls are TRBV9 and TRBJ2-3; 9 positions agree with TRBD2. V shed 4 bases and J 8 bases; nucleotides not matched to a gene: 14. The length of the CDR3 is 16 residues. Per germline, CDR1 SGDLS and CDR2 YYNGEE.

The chain is built from TRBV7-9 and TRBJ2-1; possible D gene TRBD2, 5 bases. Germline V gene data show CDR1 as SEHNR and CDR2 as FQNEAQ (reference sequence). The V end was cut by 4 bases, the J end by 8 bases, with 18 bases between. The CDR3 has 15 amino acids. The CDR3 DNA is TGTGCCAGCAGCTCCCCCGGGAAGAGCACCGATGAGCAGTTCTTC. Translation: CASSSPGKSTDEQFF.

This chain uses TRBV6-5 with TRBJ2-1, with D possibly TRBD1 on 6 matching bases. V lost 4 bases and J 4 bases, leaving 14 bases between the germline ends. The germline CDR1 and CDR2 sequences are MNHEY and SVGAGI. The CDR3 has 15 residues. The CDR3 DNA reads as TGTGCCAGCAGTTTCCGCCAGGGGCTATACAATGAGCAGTTCTTC. This codes for CASSFRQGLYNEQFF.

This clone was detected only a few times. The J gene is TRBJ2-7, the V gene TRBV4-1; 10 positions agree with TRBD2. CDR1 is MGHRA and CDR2 is YSYEKL in the germline V gene. Trimming at V came to 0 bases and at J to 2 bases, leaving 7 bases not matched to a gene. This CDR3 has 17 residues. For the CDR3, the DNA is TGCGCCAGCAGCCAAGAGGATGGAGCGGGAGGGACCTACGAGCAGTACTTC. Translated: CASSQEDGAGGTYEQYF.

The chain has TRBV30 and TRBJ1-1; D gene uncertain. The germline V and J ends were trimmed by 0 bases and 3 bases, with 11 bases remaining between them. From germline, CDR1 is GTSNPN and CDR2 SVGIG (reference sequence). CDR3 length: 14 residues. The CDR3 spells CAWSVQSFHTEAFF. In nucleotides, the CDR3 is TGTGCCTGGAGTGTTCAGTCTTTTCACACTGAAGCTTTCTTT.

This clone was picked up one time. The chain is built from TRBV7-6 and TRBJ2-1; 11 bases are a match to TRBD2. V was pared by 4 bases and J by 6 bases, with 8 bases of the junction left unmatched. This CDR3 has 16 amino acids. From germline, CDR1 is SGHVS and CDR2 FNYEAQ. CDR3 loop: CASSSRLAGQPNEQFF. The CDR3 DNA follows: TGTGCCAGCAGCTCGAGACTAGCGGGACAACCCAATGAGCAGTTCTTC.

V and J are TRBV6-6 and TRBJ1-1, with a tentative D call TRBD1 (6 bases). Germline CDR1 and CDR2: MNHNY and SVGAGI (reference sequence). The V end lost 7 bases, the J end lost 4 bases, and 13 bases lay between the germline ends. CDR3 length: 13 residues. Written as DNA, the CDR3 is TGTGCCAGCACCCAAGGGGGGGCCACTGAAGCTTTCTTT. Encoded protein: CASTQGGATEAFF.

The chain links TRBV6-5 to TRBJ2-3; D gene unclear. Trimming took 6 bases from V and 5 from J, leaving 18 bases between them. This CDR3 has 15 residues. The germline gives CDR1 MNHEY, CDR2 SVGAGI. CDR3 sequence: CASSSSMAELDTQYF. CDR3 nucleotides: TGTGCCAGCAGCTCCTCGATGGCGGAGTTAGATACGCAGTATTTT.

This clone showed up just once. The CDR3 loop reads CASCRLADLQSSYEQYF. CDR3 nucleotide sequence: TGTGCCAGCTGTAGACTAGCGGACCTCCAAAGCTCCTACGAGCAGTACTTC. The chain is built from TRBV27 and TRBJ2-7; 9 bases line up with TRBD2. There are 17 residues in the CDR3. Unmatched junction bases numbered 14, after V lost 8 bases and J lost 0 bases. Germline CDR1 is MNHEY and CDR2 is SMNVEV (reference sequence).

As to this clone: Mismatch with germline at one junction end may stem from a read error. The chain links TRBV7-7 to TRBJ1-1, with D unresolved. The CDR3 consists of 18 residues. Germline V CDR1 and CDR2: SSHAT, FNYEAQ (reference sequence). CDR3 sequence: CASSLADSSPAGKTEAFF. DNA of the CDR3: TGTGCTAGCAGCTTAGCCGATAGTAGCCCTGCGGGAAAAACTGAAGCTTTCTTT. The full variable domain, completed using reference TRBV7-7 and TRBJ1-1, is GAGVSQSPRYKVTKRGQDVTLRCDPISSHATLYWYQQALGQGPEFLTYFNYEAQPDKSGLPSDRFSAERPEGSISTLTIQRTEQRDSAMYRCASSLADSSPAGKTEAFFGQGTRLTVV.

The rearrangement uses TRBV7-8 and TRBJ1-1; a possible D gene is TRBD1 (6 bases). Germline CDR1 is SGHVS and CDR2 is FQNEAQ. V lost 5 bases and J lost 4, with 11 bases in between. The CDR3 is made up of 13 amino acids. The CDR3 loop is CASSGRGGTEAFF. CDR3 bases: TGTGCCAGCAGCGGGAGGGGGGGCACTGAAGCTTTCTTT.

This clone was counted only a few times. The chain recombines TRBV5-6 with TRBJ1-5; 8 bases fit TRBD1. J was trimmed by 5 bases and V by 0 bases; bases with no gene match: 4. This CDR3 is 15 amino acids long. From germline, CDR1 is SGHDT and CDR2 YYEEEE. Written as DNA, the CDR3 is TGTGCCAGCAGCTTGGCGGACAGGGTTGATCAGCCCCAGCATTTT. Its translation is CASSLADRVDQPQHF.

This chain connects TRBV19 to TRBJ2-7, with no clear D. Germline V gives CDR1 LNHDA, CDR2 SQIVND (reference sequence). This CDR3 is 14 amino acids long. V was clipped by 7 bases and J by 0 bases, with 13 bases between them. This CDR3 reads CASKQNEGSYEQYF. The CDR3 nucleotides read TGTGCCAGTAAACAGAATGAAGGCTCCTACGAGCAGTACTTC.

The J gene is TRBJ2-2, the V gene TRBV6-6; D perhaps matches TRBD2 (6 bases). The V gene's germline CDR1 is MNHNY and CDR2 SVGAGI (reference sequence). V was pared by 0 bases and J by 0 bases, with 8 bases between. The CDR3 extends over 16 amino acids. CDR3: CASSYSAGTNTGELFF. CDR3 nucleotide sequence: TGTGCCAGCAGTTACTCGGCGGGAACGAACACCGGGGAGCTGTTTTTT.

V usage is TRBV19 and J usage is TRBJ1-4; no reliable D call. CDR3 length: 14 residues. Between the trimmed V and J ends, which lost 7 bases and 1 base, there was a span of 10 bases. Germline V gene sequence: CDR1 LNHDA, CDR2 SQIVND (reference sequence). The CDR3 coding sequence is TGTGCCAGTAAACCGACAAAAACTAATGAAAAACTGTTTTTT. Amino acids: CASKPTKTNEKLFF. Full variable domain (remainder filled in from reference TRBV19 and TRBJ1-4): DGGITQSPKYLFRKEGQNVTLSCEQNLNHDAMYWYRQDPGQGLRLIYYSQIVNDFQKGDIAEGYSVSREKKESFPLTVTSAQKNPTAFYLCASKPTKTNEKLFFGSGTQLSVL.

The chain employs TRBV6-5 and TRBJ2-3, with D possibly TRBD1 on 6 matching bases. V lost 0 bases and J lost 12, with 13 bases in between. CDR3 length equals 13 residues. CDR1 is MNHEY and CDR2 is SVGAGI in the germline V gene. CDR3 protein: CASSYSKGGKQYF. In nucleotides, the CDR3 is TGTGCCAGCAGTTACTCGAAAGGGGGAAAACAGTATTTT.

This chain uses TRBV5-1 with TRBJ2-3; 7 bases map to TRBD2. Trimming removed 4 bases from V and 4 bases from J; junction bases left unmatched: 12. This CDR3 has 16 amino acids. CDR1 and CDR2 from the germline V gene are SGHRS and YFSETQ. The CDR3 nucleotides are TGCGCCAGCAGCCGCGGCGCTAGCGGAGGTTCAGATACGCAGTATTTT. This gives the protein CASSRGASGGSDTQYF. Drawing the rest from reference TRBV5-1 and TRBJ2-3, the complete variable domain is KAGVTQTPRYLIKTRGQQVTLSCSPISGHRSVSWYQQTPGQGLQFLFEYFSETQRNKGNFPGRFSGRQFSNSRSEMNVSTLELGDSALYLCASSRGASGGSDTQYFGPGTRLTVL.

This chain connects TRBV19 to TRBJ1-1; 8 nucleotides agree with TRBD1. The CDR3 covers 15 residues. The germline gives CDR1 LNHDA, CDR2 SQIVND (reference sequence). The ends lost 3 bases at V and 3 bases at J; junction bases unmatched: 6. DNA for the CDR3: TGTGCCAGTAGTATTAGCGACAGGGGACACACTGAAGCTTTCTTT. As protein: CASSISDRGHTEAFF.

This chain links TRBV13 with TRBJ2-7; D may be TRBD2 (5 bases). CDR1 and CDR2 from the germline V gene are PRHDT and FYEKMQ (reference sequence). This CDR3 spans 13 amino acids. V gave up 5 bases and J gave up 0 bases, with 8 bases separating them. This CDR3 reads CASSQGSSYEQYF. The CDR3 DNA reads TGTGCCAGCAGCCAAGGGAGCTCCTACGAGCAGTACTTC.

The chain has TRBV28 and TRBJ2-2, with a weak D call TRBD1 (5 bases). Trimming pared 2 bases from V and 1 base from J, leaving 11 bases between. Germline CDR1 is MDHEN and CDR2 is SYDVKM. The CDR3 consists of 16 residues. Here the CDR3 reads CASSLRSTGNTGELFF. The CDR3 bases are TGTGCCAGCAGTTTAAGGTCTACAGGGAACACCGGGGAGCTGTTTTTT.

The chain uses TRBV27 and TRBJ1-2, with 8 bases that match TRBD1. V lost 6 bases and J lost 4; bases outside the gene matches: 7. The CDR3 contains 14 residues. Germline V gives CDR1 MNHEY, CDR2 SMNVEV (reference sequence). The CDR3 region is CASRHAGGSYGYTF. The CDR3 nucleotides are TGTGCCAGCAGACATGCAGGGGGCAGCTATGGCTACACCTTC.

The V and J genes are TRBV29-1 and TRBJ2-5; 11 bases agree with TRBD2. CDR3 length equals 15 residues. V was pared by 7 bases and J by 5 bases, with 12 bases of the junction left unmatched. Germline CDR1 and CDR2: SQVTM and ANQGSEA. The CDR3 coding sequence is TGCAGCGGGGCGAGAACTAGCGGGAGTTCGGAGACCCAGTACTTC. This gives the protein CSGARTSGSSETQYF.

To note about this clone: One junction end does not reproduce the germline sequence, and a read error may be involved. The chain is built from TRBV7-9 and TRBJ1-4; D uncertain. The CDR3 sequence is 13 residues long. Per germline, CDR1 SEHNR and CDR2 FQNEAQ (reference sequence). This chain's CDR3 is CSSSLGPQEKLFF. Written as DNA, the CDR3 is TGTTCCAGCAGCTTAGGTCCGCAGGAAAAACTGTTTTTT.

The chain joins TRBV2 to TRBJ1-3; D perhaps matches TRBD1 (6 bases). CDR1 and CDR2 from the germline V gene are SNHLY and FYNNEI. The CDR3 is made up of 16 amino acids. The V gene lost 5 bases and the J gene lost 0 bases, with 14 bases spanning the gap. As DNA, the CDR3 is TGTGCCAGCAGTCCTTCTAGGACAGTCTCTGGAAACACCATATATTTT. It specifies CASSPSRTVSGNTIYF. The variable domain in full, with the rest retrieved from reference TRBV2 and TRBJ1-3, is EPEVTQTPSHQVTQMGQEVILRCVPISNHLYFYWYRQILGQKVEFLVSFYNNEISEKSEIFDDQFSVERPDGSNFTLKIRSTKLEDSAMYFCASSPSRTVSGNTIYFGEGSWLTVV.